This paragraph reports one T cell receptor beta chain. Just one base apart from a much larger clone, this may be a read error. The data were obtained in a study of blood T cells in healthy people across ages. It was with a sample-barcoded 5' primer and a J-beta primer mix that a second PCR of about 6 to 12 cycles was run. All cDNA molecules were each tagged by a template-switch adaptor with 12 random nucleotides. TCRdb re-derived calls from the 5' RACE reads in MiXCR, one entry per CDR3 protein. The repertoire includes roughly 1.6 million distinct CDR3 sequences, 30% to 40% of them detected once, and 11% sits in the top ten. The sequenced sample consisted of blood. The TCR comes from a woman aged 25-40 years in good health.

Here the CDR3 DNA reads TGTGCCAGCAGTTTAGCCAGCCAAGAGGCCCAGTACTTC. Protein: CASSLASQEAQYF. The J gene is TRBJ2-7, the V gene TRBV12-3 or TRBV12-4; D unresolved. V shed 0 bases and J shed 10 bases, with 13 bases lying between them. The length of the CDR3 is 13 residues.